This TCR beta chain was sequenced for a study of Ad26.COV2.S vaccination and SARS-CoV-2 variants. Overall study results and limits: Reported post-vaccination CD8+ and CD4+ T cell responses to spike showed substantial breadth.

Clones were read by immunoSEQ multiplex PCR, and TCRdb kept only the in-frame ones, dropping some. The sample lists more than 300,000 clones, roughly 90% occurring once. Treatment here: some 20 received Ad26.COV2.S at low or high dose, single or two shots; roughly five received placebo; per-sample allocation not given. On day 63 after the first injection, vaccine and placebo recipients gave samples. Note on this clone: As yet, its antigen is unknown.

Germline lookup yields CDR1 LGHNA and CDR2 YSLEER. The CDR3 length is 14 residues. V lost 5 bases to trimming and J lost 4 bases; unmatched junction nucleotides: 7. The TCR was taken from a person between 18 and 59 years old who received the Ad26.COV2.S COVID-19 vaccine or a placebo. The sequences come from peripheral blood, collected in a trial of Ad26.COV2.S vaccine versus placebo. The chain carries TRBV4-3 and TRBJ1-2; 7 bases map to TRBD1. CDR3 coding DNA: TGCGCCAGCAGCGTACCGGGACAGCTCTATGGCTACACCTTC. Its protein is CASSVPGQLYGYTF.